These 14 T cell receptor beta chains share one sample of origin, sequenced in a study of blood T cell repertoires in COVID-19 (TCRdb year 2020). The method behind the library was the immunoSEQ multiplex PCR assay. TCRdb took over this immuneACCESS table, retaining in-frame rearrangements with V and J assigned. Such tables are incomplete; in checked studies, under half of the missing clones stem from an unresolved V gene, and the remainder is unexplained. The sample data list about 59,000 clones, and around 82% of these were observed just once. Under 7.5% of the sample belongs to the ten largest clones. Sequences were obtained from peripheral blood. The receptors derive from a man between 60 and 75 years old with acute or convalescent COVID-19.

This rearrangement joins TRBV2 to TRBJ2-3, with 12 positions matching TRBD1. The CDR3 spans 16 residues. Germline CDR1 reads SNHLY; CDR2 reads FYNNEI. The trim removed 6 bases at V and 5 bases at J, leaving 9 bases unmatched. CDR3 amino acids: CASRYRDRGPRDTQYF. The CDR3 nucleotides read TGTGCCAGCAGGTACCGGGACAGGGGGCCGAGAGATACGCAGTATTTT.

V usage is TRBV11-1 and J usage is TRBJ1-1, with a tentative D call TRBD1 (6 bases). Looked up from germline, CDR1 is SGHAT and CDR2 is FQDESV (reference sequence). The CDR3 is 14 residues long. V lost 2 bases and J 3 bases, leaving 10 bases between the germline ends. CDR3 amino acids: CASSLTGRDTEAFF. The DNA of the CDR3 is TGTGCCAGCAGCTTAACAGGGAGGGACACTGAAGCTTTCTTT.

This clone was detected only a few times. This chain joins TRBV5-1 and TRBJ2-3; 8 positions agree with TRBD1. Germline-derived CDR1 and CDR2 are SGHRS and YFSETQ. CDR3 length: 18 residues. V shed 0 bases, J shed 0 bases, and the junction held 9 bases outside the gene matches. The CDR3 sequence: CASSLGDRGPLSTDTQYF. In DNA form, the CDR3 reads TGCGCCAGCAGCTTGGGCGACAGGGGACCCCTTAGCACAGATACGCAGTATTTT.

The V call is TRBV30, the J call TRBJ2-7, with no clear D. V was trimmed by 5 bases and J by 3 bases, leaving 8 bases between them. Germline-derived CDR1 and CDR2 are GTSNPN and SVGIG (reference sequence). This CDR3 comprises 11 residues. The CDR3 DNA is TGTGCCTGGGGACCTAACTACGAGCAGTACTTC. Amino acid sequence: CAWGPNYEQYF.

This rearrangement joins TRBV6-5 to TRBJ1-2; TRBD1 agrees at 9 bases. The CDR3 consists of 14 residues. The germline CDR1 and CDR2 sequences are MNHEY and SVGAGI. Trimming cost V 2 bases and J 5 bases; bases outside gene matches: 3. CDR3 sequence reads: CASSYADRGYGYTF. As DNA, the CDR3 is TGTGCCAGCAGTTACGCGGACAGGGGTTATGGCTACACCTTC.

This sequence joins TRBV7-8 and TRBJ1-1; D gene unclear. This CDR3 has 14 amino acids. Deletions cut 5 bases from V and 1 base from J, with 11 bases between. Germline assignment: CDR1 SGHVS and CDR2 FQNEAQ. The CDR3 DNA reads TGTGCCAGCAGCCACATTAATACGAACACTGAAGCTTTCTTT. This gives the protein CASSHINTNTEAFF.

The rearrangement joins TRBV4-1 to TRBJ2-5; 10 positions match TRBD1. CDR1 is MGHRA, CDR2 YSYEKL, per germline. Trimming at V came to 5 bases and at J to 3 bases, leaving 6 bases not matched to a gene. This CDR3 contains 15 residues. Written as DNA, the CDR3 is TGCGCCAGCAGCTCATGGGACAGGGGAGAAGAGACCCAGTACTTC. Amino acid sequence: CASSSWDRGEETQYF.

Only a few counts were recorded for this clone. The V gene is TRBV6-5, the J gene TRBJ2-2; 9 positions match TRBD1. The ends lost 6 bases at V and 5 bases at J; junction bases unmatched: 4. The CDR3 is 14 amino acids. The germline V gene encodes CDR1 MNHEY and CDR2 SVGAGI. Written as DNA, the CDR3 is TGTGCCAGCAGGGGACAGGGCGAAACCGGGGAGCTGTTTTTT. Protein: CASRGQGETGELFF.

The chain links TRBV4-1 to TRBJ2-7, with D perhaps matching TRBD1 (6 bases). Trimming removed 3 bases at V and 2 bases at J, with 17 bases between. CDR3 length: 16 residues. Germline V gives CDR1 MGHRA, CDR2 YSYEKL. The CDR3, as DNA: TGCGCCAGCAGCCATCGCCAAGGGGGACCCACCTACGAGCAGTACTTC. Protein product: CASSHRQGGPTYEQYF.

The chain has TRBV3-1 (or the pseudogene TRBV3-2) and TRBJ2-7; 8 nucleotides align to TRBD2. CDR3 size: 14 residues. The V gene end was trimmed by 8 bases and the J gene end by 0 bases; junction bases not matched to a gene: 6. The germline CDR1 and CDR2 sequences are LGHDT and YNNKEL (reference sequence). The CDR3 is CASSGGGLSYEQYF. CDR3 nucleotides: TGTGCCAGCTCGGGCGGGGGGCTCTCCTACGAGCAGTACTTC.

The chain is built from TRBV6-5 and TRBJ1-2; no clear D. V was cut by 0 bases and J by 2 bases, with 10 bases left in between. The CDR3 covers 15 residues. Germline-derived CDR1 and CDR2 are MNHEY and SVGAGI. The CDR3 here is CASSYSKPENYGYTF. CDR3 DNA: TGTGCCAGCAGTTACTCGAAGCCCGAAAACTATGGCTACACCTTC.

The chain employs TRBV30 and TRBJ1-6, with a tentative D call TRBD1 (5 bases). Deletions cut 3 bases from V and 9 bases from J, with 15 bases between. The germline CDR1 and CDR2 sequences are GTSNPN and SVGIG (reference sequence). This CDR3 has 14 residues. The CDR3 is CAWSEGGVSSPLHF. In DNA, the CDR3 is TGTGCCTGGAGCGAGGGAGGGGTTTCTTCACCCCTCCACTTT. Full variable domain (remainder filled in from reference TRBV30 and TRBJ1-6): SQTIHQWPATLVQPVGSPLSLECTVEGTSNPNLYWYRQAAGRGLQLLFYSVGIGQISSEVPQNLSASRPQDRQFILSSKKLLLSDSGFYLCAWSEGGVSSPLHFGNGTRLTVT.

The chain uses TRBV7-9 and TRBJ2-1; D possibly corresponds to TRBD2 (6 bases). Germline CDR1 reads SEHNR; CDR2 reads FQNEAQ (reference sequence). CDR3 size: 15 residues. V was pared by 2 bases and J by 6 bases, with 14 bases between. CDR3 in DNA: TGTGCCAGCAGCTTAATACTAGCTCCCGCCAATGAGCAGTTCTTC. Its protein product is CASSLILAPANEQFF.

This clone appeared a few times. This chain uses TRBV13 with TRBJ1-3; unclear D gene. The germline gives CDR1 PRHDT, CDR2 FYEKMQ (reference sequence). V was cut by 8 bases and J by 0 bases, with 11 bases left in between. The CDR3 runs to 14 residues. Written as DNA, the CDR3 is TGTGCCAGCCGGTGGCGGAGCTCTGGAAACACCATATATTTT. Its protein product is CASRWRSSGNTIYF.